The 10 T cell receptor beta chains below all came from one sample that was sequenced in a study of CD8 T cells in Susac syndrome. Random hexamers served to reverse transcribe about 0.5 to 1 ug RNA. TCRdb ran MiXCR on the immunoSEQ multiplex PCR reads and lists one entry per CDR3 protein. The sample carries 50,000 to 65,000 distinct CDR3 sequences, 90% to 95% recorded once. The sample consisted of CD8+ T cells from PBMCs. The receptors stem from a human donor in good health.

V usage is TRBV7-9 and J usage is TRBJ1-5; no clear D. V gave up 5 bases and J gave up 0 bases, with 11 bases separating them. Germline CDR1 SEHNR, CDR2 FQNEAQ (reference sequence). The CDR3 runs 15 residues. Here the CDR3 reads CASSGPDDSNQPQHF. The CDR3 DNA sequence: TGTGCCAGCAGCGGACCTGATGATAGCAATCAGCCCCAGCATTTT.

J is TRBJ1-2 and V is TRBV9; D possibly corresponds to TRBD1 (6 bases). Germline V gene data show CDR1 as SGDLS and CDR2 as YYNGEE. This CDR3 contains 11 residues. The V end was cut by 3 bases, the J end by 12 bases, with 12 bases between. This CDR3 reads CASSGDTVHTF. The CDR3 DNA reads as TGTGCCAGCAGCGGGGACACCGTCCACACCTTC.

In nucleotides, the CDR3 is TGTGCCACCAATAGAGGGGCGGCGGATACGCAGTATTTT. Translation gives CATNRGAADTQYF. V and J are TRBV24-1 and TRBJ2-3, with D perhaps matching TRBD1 or TRBD2 (5 bases each). Germline V gene lookup returns CDR1 KGHDR and CDR2 SFDVKD. The CDR3 has 13 residues. Trimming took off 8 bases at V and 6 bases at J, with 14 bases between the two ends.

The chain joins TRBV11-2 to TRBJ2-5, with TRBD2 identical over 11 bases. J gave up 0 bases and V 5 bases, and 2 bases lay outside the gene matches. Germline assignment: CDR1 SGHAT and CDR2 FQNNGV. The CDR3 extends over 15 amino acids. CDR3 sequence reads: CASSPTSGDQETQYF. The CDR3 DNA reads as TGTGCCAGCAGCCCGACTAGCGGGGACCAAGAGACCCAGTACTTC.

The genes are TRBV7-9 and TRBJ1-2, with TRBD1 as a possible D gene (5 bases). There are 15 residues in the CDR3. Trimming pared 6 bases from V and 3 bases from J, leaving 17 bases between. Germline V gives CDR1 SEHNR, CDR2 FQNEAQ (reference sequence). The CDR3 sequence: CASSGRGVEDYGYTF. CDR3 DNA: TGTGCCAGCAGTGGTCGGGGGGTCGAGGACTATGGCTACACCTTC. The complete variable domain, with remaining parts taken from reference TRBV7-9 and TRBJ1-2, reads DTGVSQNPRHKITKRGQNVTFRCDPISEHNRLYWYRQTLGQGPEFLTYFQNEAQLEKSRLLSDRFSAERPKGSFSTLEIQRTEQGDSAMYLCASSGRGVEDYGYTFGSGTRLTVV.

This rearrangement joins TRBV5-6 to TRBJ2-3; TRBD2 matches at 8 bases. The CDR3 extends over 17 amino acids. V lost 0 bases to trimming and J lost 0 bases; unmatched junction nucleotides: 6. The germline V gene encodes CDR1 SGHDT and CDR2 YYEEEE. CDR3 sequence (DNA): TGTGCCAGCAGCTTGGATCGTCCTAGCGGGAGCACAGATACGCAGTATTTT. Its translation: CASSLDRPSGSTDTQYF. Together with reference TRBV5-6 and TRBJ2-3, the CDR3 gives the full variable domain: DAGVTQSPTHLIKTRGQQVTLRCSPKSGHDTVSWYQQALGQGPQFIFQYYEEEERQRGNFPDRFSGHQFPNYSSELNVNALLLGDSALYLCASSLDRPSGSTDTQYFGPGTRLTVL.

The genes are TRBV4-3 and TRBJ1-2; D gene ambiguous. The V gene's germline CDR1 is LGHNA and CDR2 YSLEER. Trimming left V 0 bases short and J 4 bases short, with 12 bases between. This CDR3 has 15 amino acids. CDR3 in amino acids: CASSQETGNPYGYTF. CDR3 sequence (DNA): TGCGCCAGCAGCCAAGAGACTGGGAACCCCTATGGCTACACCTTC.

The chain joins TRBV2 to TRBJ1-1, with 9 nucleotides matching TRBD1. The J segment lost 4 bases and the V segment lost 6 bases, leaving 9 bases of the junction unmatched. This CDR3 region has 15 residues. Germline V gene lookup returns CDR1 SNHLY and CDR2 FYNNEI. CDR3 residues: CASRPTGTGSTEAFF. The CDR3 bases are TGTGCCAGCAGGCCCACCGGGACAGGGAGCACTGAAGCTTTCTTT. Filled out from reference TRBV2 and TRBJ1-1, the complete variable domain reads EPEVTQTPSHQVTQMGQEVILRCVPISNHLYFYWYRQILGQKVEFLVSFYNNEISEKSEIFDDQFSVERPDGSNFTLKIRSTKLEDSAMYFCASRPTGTGSTEAFFGQGTRLTVV.

V is TRBV29-1 and J is TRBJ2-5; 12 nucleotides match TRBD2. Unmatched junction bases numbered 5, after V lost 3 bases and J lost 0 bases. This CDR3 has 16 amino acids. Germline loops: CDR1 SQVTM, CDR2 ANQGSEA. Here the CDR3 DNA reads TGCAGCGTTGATGGGCTAGCGGGGGGGTACCAAGAGACCCAGTACTTC. This encodes CSVDGLAGGYQETQYF.

This clonotype was found a few times. The CDR3 region is CASSLQVSGATNEKLFF. CDR3 coding DNA: TGTGCCAGCAGTCTCCAGGTTAGCGGTGCAACTAATGAAAAACTGTTTTTT. V and J are TRBV6-1 and TRBJ1-4; D gene unclear. V dropped 5 bases and J dropped 0 bases, with 16 bases sitting between them. Germline CDR1 reads MNHNS; CDR2 reads SASEGT. The CDR3 totals 17 residues.